The 18 T cell receptor beta chains listed next were all sequenced from one sample in a study of T-cell reconstitution after alpha-beta-depleted transplantation in children. Unique molecular identifiers were incorporated during preparation of the TCRbeta library. TCRdb reprocessed the PCR reads with MiXCR, giving one entry per CDR3 protein. Among 440,000 or so distinct CDR3 sequences, roughly 44% were seen once, and the ten largest hold 25% to 30%. Source: PBMCs, taken before TCRalphabeta/CD19-depleted stem cell transplant. These receptors were obtained from a girl aged 2 to 9 with aplastic anemia, due to receive a stem cell transplant.

The chain links TRBV20-1 to TRBJ2-1; 9 positions match TRBD2. Germline V gene data show CDR1 as DFQATT and CDR2 as SNEGSKA (reference sequence). V was clipped by 7 bases and J by 7 bases; unmatched bases: 5. The CDR3 spans 12 residues. The CDR3: CSVAGAGNEQFF. The CDR3 coding sequence is TGCAGTGTAGCGGGGGCGGGGAATGAGCAGTTCTTC.

The rearrangement links TRBV5-1 to TRBJ2-1; D possibly corresponds to TRBD2 (6 bases). CDR3 size: 18 residues. Germline V gene data show CDR1 as SGHRS and CDR2 as YFSETQ. Trimming pared 0 bases from V and 1 base from J, leaving 17 bases between. CDR3: CASSLVSLATFSYNEQFF. The DNA for the CDR3 is TGCGCCAGCAGCTTGGTGTCACTAGCAACGTTTTCCTACAATGAGCAGTTCTTC.

This clonotype was seen only a few times. The chain combines TRBV5-1 with TRBJ1-1, with unresolved D. This CDR3 comprises 13 residues. Trimming removed 2 bases at V and 4 bases at J, with 9 bases between. Germline assignment: CDR1 SGHRS and CDR2 YFSETQ. CDR3 nucleotides: TGCGCCAGCAGCTTTCAGCAGACCACTGAAGCTTTCTTT. This translates into CASSFQQTTEAFF.

The chain joins TRBV19 to TRBJ2-5; D perhaps matches TRBD2 (5 bases). V was shortened by 3 bases and J by 1 base, with 21 bases between the two germline ends. Germline V gene sequence: CDR1 LNHDA, CDR2 SQIVND (reference sequence). The CDR3 is made up of 18 amino acids. The CDR3 DNA sequence: TGTGCCAGTAGTATTATCCTCTCTCGGATCGGAGGCCAAGAGACCCAGTACTTC. Its protein is CASSIILSRIGGQETQYF.

The chain joins TRBV20-1 to TRBJ2-5; a weak D match, TRBD2 (6 bases). Germline assignment: CDR1 DFQATT and CDR2 SNEGSKA (reference sequence). The CDR3 is 12 residues long. Trimming left V 8 bases short and J 1 base short, with 11 bases between. Written as DNA, the CDR3 is TGCAGTTACCTAGCGTTCCAAGAGACCCAGTACTTC. Translating gives CSYLAFQETQYF.

In this sample, this clonotype turned up many times. The chain joins TRBV2 to TRBJ2-2, with D possibly being TRBD1 or TRBD2 (6 bases each). The germline CDR1 and CDR2 sequences are SNHLY and FYNNEI. Trimming removed 6 bases from V and 1 base from J, with 12 bases in between. The CDR3 is 15 residues long. The CDR3 DNA follows: TGTGCCAGCAGGTGGGGGGCCTGGAACACCGGGGAGCTGTTTTTT. Translated, it gives CASRWGAWNTGELFF.

This clonotype was found many times. In DNA, the CDR3 is TGTGCCAGCGGGGAGAGGGGTGGCACAGATACGCAGTATTTT. Translation gives CASGERGGTDTQYF. The rearrangement links TRBV7-2 to TRBJ2-3; D is tentatively TRBD1 or TRBD2 (5 bases each). Between the trimmed V and J ends, which lost 8 bases and 1 base, there was a span of 13 bases. The CDR3 is 14 residues long. From germline, CDR1 is SGHTA and CDR2 FQGNSA.

This clonotype was seen at least ten times. The V and J genes are TRBV5-1 and TRBJ2-7, with TRBD1 identical over 7 bases. Germline CDR1 SGHRS, CDR2 YFSETQ. The CDR3 is 14 amino acids. V lost 3 bases and J lost 1; bases outside the gene matches: 4. CDR3 nucleotides: TGCGCCAGCAGCTCTGAGGACAGGTCCTACGAGCAGTACTTC. This gives the protein CASSSEDRSYEQYF.

V and J are TRBV11-2 and TRBJ2-5; D gene unclear. CDR1 and CDR2 (germline): SGHAT, FQNNGV. This CDR3 contains 14 residues. With 5 bases removed from V and 0 bases from J, the gap between germline ends came to 10 bases. The CDR3 sequence is CASSTEGYQETQYF. Here the CDR3 DNA reads TGTGCCAGCAGCACCGAAGGGTACCAAGAGACCCAGTACTTC. The full variable domain, its missing parts supplied by reference TRBV11-2 and TRBJ2-5, is EAGVAQSPRYKIIEKRQSVAFWCNPISGHATLYWYQQILGQGPKLLIQFQNNGVVDDSQLPKDRFSAERLKGVDSTLKIQPAKLEDSAVYLCASSTEGYQETQYFGPGTRLLVL.

This clonotype has a count of ten or more. The chain joins TRBV7-8 to TRBJ2-7; TRBD2 matches 9 bases. The CDR3 totals 16 residues. V dropped 4 bases and J dropped 2; count of bases not matched to a gene: 9. The germline V gene has CDR1 SGHVS and CDR2 FQNEAQ. The CDR3 region has the DNA TGTGCCAGCAGCTACGGGGCTAGCGGGAACCCCTACGAGCAGTACTTC. It translates to CASSYGASGNPYEQYF.

This clonotype was observed a few times. The chain employs TRBV20-1 and TRBJ1-3; tentative D call: TRBD1 (6 bases). Germline CDR1 and CDR2: DFQATT and SNEGSKA (reference sequence). There are 13 residues in the CDR3. The germline V and J ends were trimmed by 5 bases and 1 base, with 9 bases remaining between them. The CDR3 is CSACTGSGNTIYF. As DNA, the CDR3 is TGCAGTGCTTGCACAGGGTCTGGAAACACCATATATTTT.

As concerns this clonotype: A much more abundant neighbour one base away suggests this may be a read error. The chain recombines TRBV3-1 with TRBJ2-1, with D possibly being TRBD1 or TRBD2 (5 bases each). The CDR3 runs 17 residues. CDR1 is LGHDT, CDR2 YNNKEL, per germline (reference sequence). CDR3 sequence (DNA): TGTGCCACCAGCCAGGGAGAGGGGCTGCTTTTGAAACCCCGTGAATTCTTC. Translation gives CATSQGEGLLLKPREFF.

The V and J genes are TRBV10-2 and TRBJ2-2; D not resolved. Per germline, CDR1 WSHSY and CDR2 SAAADI. With 3 bases removed from V and 8 bases from J, the gap between germline ends came to 10 bases. The CDR3 has 13 amino acids. In DNA form, the CDR3 reads TGCGCCAGCAGTGATAGGGCCTCGGGGGAGCTGTTTTTT. Translation: CASSDRASGELFF.

To note about this clonotype: A much larger clone sits a single nucleotide away, making a read error possible. The chain combines TRBV15 with TRBJ2-3; D unclear. The V gene's germline CDR1 is LNHNV and CDR2 YYDKDF (reference sequence). This CDR3 region has 15 residues. Between the trimmed V and J ends, which lost 3 bases and 1 base, there was a span of 11 bases. The CDR3: CATSSVGGGTDTQYF. CDR3 nucleotide sequence: TGTGCCACCAGCAGCGTAGGTGGGGGCACAGATACGCAGTATTTT.

The V and J genes are TRBV2 and TRBJ2-5; D unresolved. CDR1 is SNHLY, CDR2 FYNNEI, per germline. Trimming stripped 6 bases from V and 1 base from J, with 12 bases between. CDR3 length: 14 amino acids. The CDR3 nucleotides are TGTGCCAGCAGGACCGCTCCTACCCAAGAGACCCAGTACTTC. Its protein product is CASRTAPTQETQYF.

In its sample, this clonotype was seen a few times. The gene calls are TRBV5-5 and TRBJ2-1; D remains unclear. This CDR3 contains 13 residues. Trimming pared 4 bases from V and 4 bases from J, leaving 9 bases between. The germline CDR1 and CDR2 sequences are SGHKS and YYEKEE (reference sequence). The CDR3 DNA sequence: TGTGCCAGCAGCAGGGTGGGTTACAATGAGCAGTTCTTC. Its protein is CASSRVGYNEQFF.

The chain carries TRBV10-2 and TRBJ1-1; D gene ambiguous. V lost 6 bases and J 5 bases, leaving 10 bases between the germline ends. The length of the CDR3 is 12 residues. Germline V CDR1 and CDR2: WSHSY, SAAADI. The CDR3 sequence: CASRTRETEAFF. CDR3 DNA sequence: TGCGCCAGCAGAACAAGGGAGACTGAAGCTTTCTTT.

This clonotype was counted ten times or more. The genes are TRBV29-1 and TRBJ2-3, with 7 bases identical to TRBD1. CDR1 is SQVTM and CDR2 is ANQGSEA in the germline V gene. J lost 0 bases, V lost 4 bases, and 4 bases had no gene match. The CDR3 contains 14 residues. Here the CDR3 reads CSVVGTVSTDTQYF. The CDR3, as DNA: TGCAGCGTTGTAGGGACAGTTAGCACAGATACGCAGTATTTT.